This T cell receptor beta chain came from a study of cytotoxic CD8 clonotypes in ibrutinib-treated CLL. Sequencing used immunoSEQ multiplex PCR; TCRdb keeps in-frame clones, though not all of them. The sample holds 110,000 or so clones; roughly 60% are singletons and the top ten take about 40%. Study-wide findings and caveats: Patients had baseline clonality above age-matched healthy donors, and this clonality moved with circulating CD8+ T-cell counts.

This clone appeared once. The target antigen is unknown. Germline loops: CDR1 GTSNPN, CDR2 SVGIG (reference sequence). V was pared by 3 bases and J by 1 base, with 7 bases between. The CDR3 has 13 residues. The TCR originated in a human donor with chronic lymphocytic leukemia. The sequencing here drew on PBMCs, taken after 24 months of ibrutinib treatment. The rearrangement links TRBV30 to TRBJ1-3; D remains unclear. CDR3 amino acids: CAWSAPSGNTIYF. CDR3 sequence (DNA): TGTGCCTGGAGCGCTCCTTCTGGAAACACCATATATTTT.